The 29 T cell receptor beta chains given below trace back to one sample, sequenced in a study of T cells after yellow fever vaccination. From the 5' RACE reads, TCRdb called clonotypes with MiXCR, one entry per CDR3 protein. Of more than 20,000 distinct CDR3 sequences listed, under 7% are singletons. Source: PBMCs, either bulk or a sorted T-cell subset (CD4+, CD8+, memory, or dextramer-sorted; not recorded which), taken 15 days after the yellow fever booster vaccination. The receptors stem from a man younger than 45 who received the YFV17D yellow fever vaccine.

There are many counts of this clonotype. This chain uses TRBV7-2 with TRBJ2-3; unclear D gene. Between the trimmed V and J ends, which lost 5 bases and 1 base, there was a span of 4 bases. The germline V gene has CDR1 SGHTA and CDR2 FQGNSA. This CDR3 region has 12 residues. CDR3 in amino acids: CASSRGTDTQYF. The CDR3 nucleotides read TGTGCCAGCAGCCGCGGCACAGATACGCAGTATTTT.

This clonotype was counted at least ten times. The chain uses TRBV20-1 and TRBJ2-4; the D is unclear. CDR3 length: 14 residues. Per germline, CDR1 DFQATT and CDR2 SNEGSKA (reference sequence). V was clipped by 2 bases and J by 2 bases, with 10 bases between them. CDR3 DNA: TGCAGTGCTAGAAGTGGGGTGACCAAAAACATTCAGTACTTC. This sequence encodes CSARSGVTKNIQYF.

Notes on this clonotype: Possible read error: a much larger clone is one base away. The CDR3 is CANSPGTAKAFF. CDR3 bases: TGTGCCAACAGCCCGGGGACAGCCAAAGCTTTCTTT. The J gene is TRBJ1-1, the V gene TRBV3-1; 7 nucleotides agree with TRBD1. The CDR3 length is 12 residues. Germline V lookup: CDR1 LGHDT, CDR2 YNNKEL (reference sequence). Based on the CDR3 plus reference TRBV3-1 and TRBJ1-1, the full variable domain is DTAVSQTPKYLVTQMGNDKSIKCEQNLGHDTMYWYKQDSKKFLKIMFSYNNKELIINETVPNRFSPKSPDKAHLNLHINSLELGDSAVYFCANSPGTAKAFFGQGTRLTVV.

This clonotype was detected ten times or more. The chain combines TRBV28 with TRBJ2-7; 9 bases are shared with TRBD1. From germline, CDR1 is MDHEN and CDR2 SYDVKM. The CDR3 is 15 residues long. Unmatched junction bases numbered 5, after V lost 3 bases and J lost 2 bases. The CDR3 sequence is CASSFRTGVTYEQYF. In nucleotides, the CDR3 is TGTGCCAGCAGTTTCCGGACAGGGGTTACCTACGAGCAGTACTTC.

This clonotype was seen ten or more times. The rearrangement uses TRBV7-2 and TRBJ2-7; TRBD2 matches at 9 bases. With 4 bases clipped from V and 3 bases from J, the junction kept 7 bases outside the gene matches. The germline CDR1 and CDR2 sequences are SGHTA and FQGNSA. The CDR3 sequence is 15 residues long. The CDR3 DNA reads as TGTGCCAGCAGCTCCCGTAGCGGGGGTAGCTACGAGCAGTACTTC. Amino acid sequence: CASSSRSGGSYEQYF.

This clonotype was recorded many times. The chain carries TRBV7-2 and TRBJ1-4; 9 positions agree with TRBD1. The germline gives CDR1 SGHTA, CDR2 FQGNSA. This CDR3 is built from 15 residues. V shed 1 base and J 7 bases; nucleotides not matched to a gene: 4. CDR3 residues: CASSLGGQGFEKLFF. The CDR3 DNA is TGTGCCAGCAGCTTAGGGGGACAGGGTTTTGAAAAACTGTTTTTT.

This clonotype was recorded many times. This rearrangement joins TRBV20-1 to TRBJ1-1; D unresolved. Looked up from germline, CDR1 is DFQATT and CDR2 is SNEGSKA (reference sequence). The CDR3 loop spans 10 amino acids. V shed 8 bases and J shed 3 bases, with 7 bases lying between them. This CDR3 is CSFRDTEAFF. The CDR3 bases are TGCAGTTTCCGGGACACTGAAGCTTTCTTT.

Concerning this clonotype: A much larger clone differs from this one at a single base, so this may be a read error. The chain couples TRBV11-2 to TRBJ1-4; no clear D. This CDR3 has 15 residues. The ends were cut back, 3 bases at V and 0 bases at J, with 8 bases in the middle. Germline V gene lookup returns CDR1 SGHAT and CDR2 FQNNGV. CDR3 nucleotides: TGTGCCAGCAGCTTCGTCCCTGCAACTAATGAAAAACTGTTTTTT. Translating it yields CASSFVPATNEKLFF.

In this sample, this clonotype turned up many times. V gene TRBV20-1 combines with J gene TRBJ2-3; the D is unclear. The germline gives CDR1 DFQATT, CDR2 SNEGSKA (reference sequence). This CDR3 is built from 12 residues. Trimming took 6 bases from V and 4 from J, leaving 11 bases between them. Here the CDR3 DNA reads TGCAGTGCCTACCTTACCCCAGATACGCAGTATTTT. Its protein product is CSAYLTPDTQYF.

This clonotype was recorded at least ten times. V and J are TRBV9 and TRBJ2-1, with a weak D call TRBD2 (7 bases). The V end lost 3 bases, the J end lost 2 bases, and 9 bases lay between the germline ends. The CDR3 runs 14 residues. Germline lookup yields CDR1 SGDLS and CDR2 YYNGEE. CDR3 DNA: TGTGCCAGCAGCGCGGGGGGCCCCTACAATGAGCAGTTCTTC. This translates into CASSAGGPYNEQFF.

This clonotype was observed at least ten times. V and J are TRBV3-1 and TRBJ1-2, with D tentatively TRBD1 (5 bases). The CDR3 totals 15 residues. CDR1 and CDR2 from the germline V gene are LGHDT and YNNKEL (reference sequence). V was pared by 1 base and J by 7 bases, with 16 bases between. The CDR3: CASSQVLGGILGYTF. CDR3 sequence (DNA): TGTGCCAGCAGCCAAGTGTTGGGGGGGATCCTTGGCTACACCTTC. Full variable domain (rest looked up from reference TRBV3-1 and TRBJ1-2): DTAVSQTPKYLVTQMGNDKSIKCEQNLGHDTMYWYKQDSKKFLKIMFSYNNKELIINETVPNRFSPKSPDKAHLNLHINSLELGDSAVYFCASSQVLGGILGYTFGSGTRLTVV.

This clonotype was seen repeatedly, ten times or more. The CDR3 DNA sequence: TGCAGTGCCGGGACAGGGTTTGAGCAGTTCTTC. Translating gives CSAGTGFEQFF. The chain combines TRBV20-1 with TRBJ2-1; 9 bases are a match to TRBD1. Germline loops: CDR1 DFQATT, CDR2 SNEGSKA (reference sequence). V gave up 6 bases and J gave up 9 bases; unmatched junction bases: 3. CDR3 length equals 11 residues.

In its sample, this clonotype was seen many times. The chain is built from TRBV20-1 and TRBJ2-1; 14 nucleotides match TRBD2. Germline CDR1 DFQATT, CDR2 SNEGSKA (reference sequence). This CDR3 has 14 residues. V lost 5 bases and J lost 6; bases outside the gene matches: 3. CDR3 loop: CSASGTSGSNEQFF. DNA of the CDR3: TGCAGTGCTTCCGGGACTAGCGGGAGCAATGAGCAGTTCTTC.

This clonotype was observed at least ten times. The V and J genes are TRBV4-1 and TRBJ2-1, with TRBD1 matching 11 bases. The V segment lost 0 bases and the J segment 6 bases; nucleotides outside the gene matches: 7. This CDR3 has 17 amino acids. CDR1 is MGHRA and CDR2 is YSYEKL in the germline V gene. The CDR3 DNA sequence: TGCGCCAGCAGCCAAGATCACCGGACAGGGGGCGGCAATGAGCAGTTCTTC. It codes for CASSQDHRTGGGNEQFF.

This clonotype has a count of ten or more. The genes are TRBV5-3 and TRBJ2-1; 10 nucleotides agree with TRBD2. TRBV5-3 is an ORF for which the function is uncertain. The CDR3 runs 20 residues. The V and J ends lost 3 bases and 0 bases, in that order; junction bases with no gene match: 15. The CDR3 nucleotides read TGTGCCAGAAGCTCGGGATGGGAGCGGGAGGGCCTCCTCTCCTACAATGAGCAGTTCTTC. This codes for CARSSGWEREGLLSYNEQFF.

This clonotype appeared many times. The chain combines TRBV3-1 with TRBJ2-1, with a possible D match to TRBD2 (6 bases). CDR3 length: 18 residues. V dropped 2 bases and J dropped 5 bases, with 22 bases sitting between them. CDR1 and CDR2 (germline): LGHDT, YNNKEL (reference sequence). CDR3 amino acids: CASSQPQRLRDPHNEQFF. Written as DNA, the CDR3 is TGTGCCAGCAGCCAACCCCAACGTCTGCGGGACCCCCACAATGAGCAGTTCTTC.

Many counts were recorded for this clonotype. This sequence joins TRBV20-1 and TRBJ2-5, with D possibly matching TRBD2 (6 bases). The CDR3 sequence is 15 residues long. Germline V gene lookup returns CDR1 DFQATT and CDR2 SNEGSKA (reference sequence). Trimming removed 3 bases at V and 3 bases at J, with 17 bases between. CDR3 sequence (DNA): TGCAGTGCTAGGGCCCACGGACGGGAGAAAGAGACCCAGTACTTC. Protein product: CSARAHGREKETQYF.

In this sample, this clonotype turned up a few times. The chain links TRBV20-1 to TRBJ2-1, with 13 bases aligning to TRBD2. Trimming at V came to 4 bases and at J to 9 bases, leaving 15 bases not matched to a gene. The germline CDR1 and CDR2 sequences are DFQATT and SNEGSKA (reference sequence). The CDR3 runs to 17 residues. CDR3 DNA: TGCAGTGCTACCACGGGACTAGCGGGAATACCTTGGGGTGAGCAGTTCTTC. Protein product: CSATTGLAGIPWGEQFF.

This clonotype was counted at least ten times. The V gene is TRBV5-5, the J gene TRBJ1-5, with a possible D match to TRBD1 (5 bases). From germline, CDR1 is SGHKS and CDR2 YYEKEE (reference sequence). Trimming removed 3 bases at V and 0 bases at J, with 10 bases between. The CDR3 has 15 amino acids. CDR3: CASSYGQLSNQPQHF. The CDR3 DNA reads TGTGCCAGCAGCTACGGACAACTTAGCAATCAGCCCCAGCATTTT.

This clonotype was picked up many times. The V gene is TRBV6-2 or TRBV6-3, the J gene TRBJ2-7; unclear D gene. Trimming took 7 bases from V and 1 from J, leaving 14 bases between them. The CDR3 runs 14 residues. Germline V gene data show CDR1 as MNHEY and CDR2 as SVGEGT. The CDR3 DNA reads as TGTGCCAGCACCCTCGTACCTCAATCCTACGAGCAGTACTTC. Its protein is CASTLVPQSYEQYF.

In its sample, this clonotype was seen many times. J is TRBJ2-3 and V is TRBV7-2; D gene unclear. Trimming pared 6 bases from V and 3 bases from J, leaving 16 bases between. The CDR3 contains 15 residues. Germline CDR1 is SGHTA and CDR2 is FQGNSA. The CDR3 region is CASSYMQPSTDTQYF. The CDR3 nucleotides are TGTGCCAGCAGTTATATGCAGCCCAGTACAGATACGCAGTATTTT.

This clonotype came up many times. The CDR3 protein is CASSFSEGSYNEQFF. The CDR3 DNA reads TGTGCCAGCAGCTTTAGCGAAGGCTCCTACAATGAGCAGTTCTTC. This rearrangement joins TRBV11-2 to TRBJ2-1; D might be TRBD2 (5 bases). Germline CDR1 is SGHAT and CDR2 is FQNNGV. There are 15 residues in the CDR3. The V and J ends lost 3 bases and 0 bases respectively, with 9 bases between them.

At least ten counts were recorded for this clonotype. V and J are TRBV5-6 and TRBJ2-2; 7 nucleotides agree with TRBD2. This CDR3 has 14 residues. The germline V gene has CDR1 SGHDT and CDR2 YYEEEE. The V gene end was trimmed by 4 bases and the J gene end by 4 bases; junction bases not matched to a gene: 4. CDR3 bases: TGTGCCAGCAGCCGGGACTACCCCACCGGGGAGCTGTTTTTT. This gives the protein CASSRDYPTGELFF.

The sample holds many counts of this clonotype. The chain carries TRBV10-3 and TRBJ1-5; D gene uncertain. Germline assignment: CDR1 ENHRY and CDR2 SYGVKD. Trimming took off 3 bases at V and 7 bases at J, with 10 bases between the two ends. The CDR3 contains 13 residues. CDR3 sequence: CAISDKGRQPQHF. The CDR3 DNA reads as TGTGCCATCAGTGACAAAGGGCGCCAGCCCCAGCATTTT.

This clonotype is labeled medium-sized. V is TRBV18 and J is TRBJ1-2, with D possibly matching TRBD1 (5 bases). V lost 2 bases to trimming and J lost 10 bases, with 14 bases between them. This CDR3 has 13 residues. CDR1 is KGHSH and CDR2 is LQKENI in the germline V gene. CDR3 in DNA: TGTGCCAGCTCACCAATGGGGCAGGGTTTCTACACCTTC. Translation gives CASSPMGQGFYTF.

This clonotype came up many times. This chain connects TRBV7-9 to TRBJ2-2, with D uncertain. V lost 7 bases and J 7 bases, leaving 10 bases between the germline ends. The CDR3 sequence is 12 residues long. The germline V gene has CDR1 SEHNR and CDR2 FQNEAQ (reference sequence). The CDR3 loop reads CASTEWVGELFF. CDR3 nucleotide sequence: TGTGCCAGCACGGAGTGGGTCGGGGAGCTGTTTTTT.

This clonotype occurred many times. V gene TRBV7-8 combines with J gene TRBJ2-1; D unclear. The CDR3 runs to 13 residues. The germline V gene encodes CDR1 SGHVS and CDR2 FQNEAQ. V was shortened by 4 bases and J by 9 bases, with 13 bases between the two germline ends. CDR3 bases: TGTGCCAGCAGCTACGACCAGCTAAGTGAGCAGTTCTTC. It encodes CASSYDQLSEQFF.

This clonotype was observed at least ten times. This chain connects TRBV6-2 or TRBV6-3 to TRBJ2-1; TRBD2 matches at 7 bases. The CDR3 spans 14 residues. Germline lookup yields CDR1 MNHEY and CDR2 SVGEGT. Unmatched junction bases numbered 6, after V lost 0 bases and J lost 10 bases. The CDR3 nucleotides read TGTGCCAGCAGTTACTCGGGCGGGAGAAGAGAGCAGTTCTTC. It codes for CASSYSGGRREQFF.

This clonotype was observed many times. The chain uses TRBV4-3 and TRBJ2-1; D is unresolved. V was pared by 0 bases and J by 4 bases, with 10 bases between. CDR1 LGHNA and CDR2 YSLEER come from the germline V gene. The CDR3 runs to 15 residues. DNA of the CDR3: TGCGCCAGCAGCCAAGATGGGCACGGATACAATGAGCAGTTCTTC. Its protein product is CASSQDGHGYNEQFF.